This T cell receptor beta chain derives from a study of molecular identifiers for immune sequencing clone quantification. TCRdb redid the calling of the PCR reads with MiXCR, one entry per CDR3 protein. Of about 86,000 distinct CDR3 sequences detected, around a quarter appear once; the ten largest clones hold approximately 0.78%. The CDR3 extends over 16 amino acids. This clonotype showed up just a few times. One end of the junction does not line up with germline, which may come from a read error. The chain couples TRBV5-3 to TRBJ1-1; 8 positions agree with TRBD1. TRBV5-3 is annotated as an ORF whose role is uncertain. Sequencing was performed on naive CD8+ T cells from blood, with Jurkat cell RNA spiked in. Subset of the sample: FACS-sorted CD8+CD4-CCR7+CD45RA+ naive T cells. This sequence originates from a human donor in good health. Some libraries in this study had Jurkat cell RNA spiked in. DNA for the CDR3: TGTGCCAGCAGCTTGGGCTTAGGACAGGGAGAAACTGAAGCTTTCTTT. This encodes CASSLGLGQGETEAFF.